This record concerns one T cell receptor beta chain sequence. Antigen: not known. TCRdb's copy holds only in-frame clones and misses some; the assay was immunoSEQ multiplex PCR. The repertoire includes 41,000 or so clones, around 83% of them detected once, and less than 9% sits in the top ten. These data originate in a study of T cells in localized non-small cell lung cancer. General observations from the study: Researchers found a median roughly 50 of the top 100 tumor clones in adjacent lung. Tumor showed lower T cell clonality than uninvolved adjacent lung, where it was highest.

This CDR3 contains 13 residues. The V end lost 5 bases, the J end lost 5 bases, and 9 bases lay between the germline ends. From germline, CDR1 is SGHAT and CDR2 FQNNGV. The V gene is TRBV11-2, the J gene TRBJ2-2; D is possibly TRBD1 (6 bases). The specimen was peripheral blood, collected before any cancer treatment. This clonotype was sampled from a woman aged 18-49 years with stage III lung adenocarcinoma. The CDR3 here is CASSQDRTGELFF. The CDR3 DNA follows: TGTGCCAGCAGCCAAGACAGGACCGGGGAGCTGTTTTTT.